These T cell receptor beta chains were read from a single sample in a study of CD8 T cells in Susac syndrome. TCRdb fed the immunoSEQ multiplex PCR reads into MiXCR, producing one record per CDR3 protein. The sample lists 230,000 or so distinct CDR3 sequences, nearly 97% seen once, with around 0.099% in the top ten. Sequenced material: CD4+ T cells from PBMCs. The receptor source for this set is a human donor with multiple sclerosis. The CDR3 runs from the conserved cysteine through the conserved F or W. Where a row states a size, it is once, few, many or the class of an expanded clone; other rows omit it.

TRBV12-3/TRBV12-4,.,TRBJ1-4,CASSLRGGTEKLFF
TRBV20-1,.,TRBJ2-1,CSAAGTGSYNEQFF
TRBV3-1,.,TRBJ2-5,CASSPDAVPSSETQYF
TRBV24-1,.,TRBJ2-3,CATSETTADTQYF
TRBV7-6,.,TRBJ1-1,CASSERTGKEAFF
TRBV25-1,few,TRBJ1-2,CASTDNYGYTF
TRBV29-1,.,TRBJ2-6,CSVYSGANVLTF
TRBV5-1,.,TRBJ2-3,CASSSGLAGVDTQYF
TRBV24-1,.,TRBJ2-3,CATSDPTSGGYTDTQYF
TRBV19,.,TRBJ2-5,CASSRKSGGETQYF
TRBV5-1,.,TRBJ1-5,CASSFTPGQPQHF
TRBV7-9,.,TRBJ2-1,CASSFGTSGAYNEQFF
TRBV9,once,TRBJ1-2,CASSVEGRQARGYTF
TRBV20-1,once,TRBJ2-5,CSATAGAMETQYF
TRBV30,.,TRBJ1-5,CAWAADLEQPQHF
TRBV30,.,TRBJ2-3,CAWVPTSGGHTDTQYF
TRBV7-2,.,TRBJ2-2,CASSFSPSGNTGELFF
TRBV20-1,.,TRBJ1-1,CSASMASMNTEAFF
TRBV12-3/TRBV12-4,.,TRBJ1-1,CASRAGRVNTEAFF
TRBV29-1,.,TRBJ1-1,CSYQITLGNTEAFF
TRBV28,.,TRBJ2-1,CASSLVTSGTNEQFF
TRBV5-4,.,TRBJ1-1,CASGTGTATEAFF
TRBV29-1,once,TRBJ1-1,CSSTGRTNTEAFF
TRBV2,.,TRBJ2-3,CASSLAGPADTQYF
TRBV6-6,.,TRBJ2-1,CAGRTGGLGEQFF
TRBV9,.,TRBJ1-1,CASSVDGGRNTEAFF
TRBV9,.,TRBJ2-1,CASSVGPAGNLNEQFF
TRBV20-1,.,TRBJ2-1,CSARDIAGPYNEQFF
TRBV7-9,.,TRBJ2-1,CASRGAEQFF
TRBV2,.,TRBJ1-1,CASSTRQGKAFF
TRBV27,.,TRBJ2-1,CASSFRLAGVGEQFF